This is a list of T cell receptor beta chains from one sample in a study of blood T cell repertoires in COVID-19. TCRdb's copy holds only in-frame clones and misses some; the assay was immunoSEQ multiplex PCR. The sample records roughly 200,000 clones, approximately 89% being singletons. Sequencing input: peripheral blood. These receptors originate from a woman aged 60 to 75 with acute or convalescent COVID-19. Both conserved end residues are trimmed from each CDR3. The D gene is left open where the match is weak. Clone size is shown for a subset of rows, as once, few, many or a class of expanded clone.

j_gene	v_gene	abundance	d_gene	CDR3aa
TRBJ1-4	TRBV7-6	.	TRBD1	ASRQGASTNEKLF
TRBJ1-1	TRBV9	few	TRBD1	ASSAGQGDTEAF
TRBJ2-7	TRBV5-1	.	.	ASSLTGLGYEQY
TRBJ1-4	TRBV28	.	TRBD1	ASRRGQPTEKLF
TRBJ1-5	TRBV30	.	.	AWRGQGGQPQH
TRBJ1-2	TRBV6-2/TRBV6-3	once	.	ASSFGYGYT
TRBJ1-4	TRBV15	once	.	ATSYRASREKLF
TRBJ2-5	TRBV3-1/TRBV3-2	.	TRBD2	ASSRERLAGVETQY
TRBJ1-1	TRBV18	.	TRBD1	ASSPGTGGTEAF
TRBJ2-5	TRBV18	.	TRBD2	ASSPRGSVASGSRQTQY
TRBJ2-5	TRBV29-1	.	TRBD1	SVEATGSETQY
TRBJ1-2	TRBV6-5	.	TRBD1	ASSPTGYEGHGYT
TRBJ1-4	TRBV15	.	TRBD1	ATSTGGVGKLF
TRBJ2-7	TRBV28	.	.	ASSLRGLVRHEQY
TRBJ1-3	TRBV3-1/TRBV3-2	once	.	ASSQEGARISGNTIY
TRBJ1-1	TRBV19	.	.	ASRRGGTEAF
TRBJ1-1	TRBV7-7	.	TRBD1	ASSSGDRGQNLNTEAF
TRBJ1-6	TRBV30	.	.	AWSVLLTSYNSPLH
TRBJ1-6	TRBV9	few	.	ASSVDGTNNSPLH
TRBJ1-3	TRBV12-3/TRBV12-4	.	.	ASSLSGNTIY
TRBJ1-2	TRBV7-8	.	TRBD1	ASSDTGGGGYT
TRBJ2-3	TRBV10-3	.	.	AIGRDYTDTQY
TRBJ1-4	TRBV5-1	.	TRBD1	ASSSTGGTNEKLF
TRBJ1-1	TRBV5-1	.	.	ASSLTGTEDTEAF
TRBJ1-1	TRBV9	.	.	ASNYIQGTEAF
TRBJ1-2	TRBV28	.	TRBD1	ASRPGGQNYGYT
TRBJ2-1	TRBV7-2	.	.	ASSFGVLGEQF
TRBJ1-1	TRBV5-4	few	TRBD1	ASSRSGGNTEAF
TRBJ1-1	TRBV2	.	.	ASSPGQNTEAF
TRBJ2-1	TRBV9	.	TRBD2	ASSRAGGSYNEQF
TRBJ1-2	TRBV28	.	.	ASSLGQSYGYT